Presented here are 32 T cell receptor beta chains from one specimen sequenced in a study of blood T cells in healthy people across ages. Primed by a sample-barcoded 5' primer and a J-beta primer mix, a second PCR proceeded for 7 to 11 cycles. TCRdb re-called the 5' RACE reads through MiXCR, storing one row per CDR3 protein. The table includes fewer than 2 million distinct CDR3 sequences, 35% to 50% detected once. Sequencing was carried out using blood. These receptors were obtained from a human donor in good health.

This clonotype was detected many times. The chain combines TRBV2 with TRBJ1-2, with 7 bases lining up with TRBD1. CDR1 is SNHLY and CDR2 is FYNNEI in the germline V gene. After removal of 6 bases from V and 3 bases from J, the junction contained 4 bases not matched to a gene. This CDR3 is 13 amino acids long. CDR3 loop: CASSGDSYYGYTF. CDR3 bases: TGTGCCAGCAGCGGGGACAGCTACTATGGCTACACCTTC.

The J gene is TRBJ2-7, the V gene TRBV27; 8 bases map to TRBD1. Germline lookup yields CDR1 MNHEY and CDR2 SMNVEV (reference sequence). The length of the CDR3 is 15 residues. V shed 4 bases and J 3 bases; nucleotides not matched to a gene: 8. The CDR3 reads CASSSRTGRNYEQYF. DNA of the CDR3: TGTGCCAGCAGTTCCCGGACAGGGAGAAACTACGAGCAGTACTTC.

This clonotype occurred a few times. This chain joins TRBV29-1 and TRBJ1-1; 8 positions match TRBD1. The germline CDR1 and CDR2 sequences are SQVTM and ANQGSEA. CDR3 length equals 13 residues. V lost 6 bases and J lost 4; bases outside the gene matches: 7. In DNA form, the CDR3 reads TGCAGCGTACAGACAGGGGAGAGCACTGAAGCTTTCTTT. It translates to CSVQTGESTEAFF.

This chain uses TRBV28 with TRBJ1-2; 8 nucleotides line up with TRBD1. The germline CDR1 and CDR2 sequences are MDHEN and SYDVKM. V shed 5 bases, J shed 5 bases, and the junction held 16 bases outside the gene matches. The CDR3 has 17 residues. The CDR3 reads CASSLAPGGSVSYGYTF. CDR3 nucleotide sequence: TGTGCCAGCAGTCTTGCCCCAGGGGGCTCTGTCTCATATGGCTACACCTTC.

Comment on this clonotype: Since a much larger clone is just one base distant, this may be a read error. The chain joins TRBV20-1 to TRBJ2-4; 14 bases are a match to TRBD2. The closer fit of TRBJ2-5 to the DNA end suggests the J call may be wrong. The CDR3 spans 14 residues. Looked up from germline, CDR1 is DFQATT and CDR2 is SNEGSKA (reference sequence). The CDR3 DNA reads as TGCAGTGCTAGGACTAGCGGGGGGGCAGAGACCCAGTACTTC. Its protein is CSARTSGGAETQYF.

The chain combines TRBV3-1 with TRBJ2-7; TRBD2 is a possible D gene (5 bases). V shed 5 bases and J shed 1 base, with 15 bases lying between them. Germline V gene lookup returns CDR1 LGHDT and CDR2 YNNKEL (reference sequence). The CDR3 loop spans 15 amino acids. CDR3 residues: CASSSSWELSYEQYF. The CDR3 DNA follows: TGTGCCAGCAGCTCCTCCTGGGAGTTATCCTACGAGCAGTACTTC.

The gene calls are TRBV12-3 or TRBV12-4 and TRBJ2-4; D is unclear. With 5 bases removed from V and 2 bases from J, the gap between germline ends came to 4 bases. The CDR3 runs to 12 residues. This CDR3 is CASSTSKNIQYF. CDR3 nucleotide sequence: TGTGCCAGCAGTACGTCCAAAAACATTCAGTACTTC.

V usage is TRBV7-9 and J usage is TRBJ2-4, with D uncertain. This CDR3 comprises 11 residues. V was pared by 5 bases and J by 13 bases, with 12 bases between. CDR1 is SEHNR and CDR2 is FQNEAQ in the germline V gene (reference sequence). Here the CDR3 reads CASSLTEPQYF. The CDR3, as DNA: TGTGCCAGCAGCCTTACGGAACCGCAGTACTTC.

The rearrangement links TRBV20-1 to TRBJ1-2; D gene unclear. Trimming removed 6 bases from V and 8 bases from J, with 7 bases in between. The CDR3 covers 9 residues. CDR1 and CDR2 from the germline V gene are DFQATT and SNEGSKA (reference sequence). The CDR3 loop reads CSAPSGYTF. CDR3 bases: TGCAGTGCCCCCTCGGGCTACACCTTC.

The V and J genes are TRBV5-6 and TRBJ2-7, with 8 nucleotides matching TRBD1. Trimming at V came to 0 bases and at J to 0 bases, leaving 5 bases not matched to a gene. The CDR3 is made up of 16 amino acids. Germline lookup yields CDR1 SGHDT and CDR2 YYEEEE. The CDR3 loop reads CASSLGQGIGSYEQYF. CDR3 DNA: TGTGCCAGCAGCTTGGGACAGGGGATCGGCTCCTACGAGCAGTACTTC.

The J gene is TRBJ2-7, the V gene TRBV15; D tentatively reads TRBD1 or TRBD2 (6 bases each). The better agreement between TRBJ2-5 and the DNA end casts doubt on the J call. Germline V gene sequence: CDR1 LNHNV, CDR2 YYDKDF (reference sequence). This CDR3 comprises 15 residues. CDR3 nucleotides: TGTGCCACCAGCAGAGGCTCGGGGGCCGGGAAGACCCAGTACTTC. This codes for CATSRGSGAGKTQYF.

The CDR3 region is CASSQDVVAYEQYF. Here the CDR3 DNA reads TGTGCCAGCAGCCAAGATGTGGTGGCCTACGAGCAGTACTTC. This chain links TRBV3-1 with TRBJ2-5; D uncertain. The J call is doubtful: the DNA matches TRBJ2-7 better. The CDR3 spans 14 residues. Per the germline V gene, CDR1 is LGHDT and CDR2 is YNNKEL (reference sequence).

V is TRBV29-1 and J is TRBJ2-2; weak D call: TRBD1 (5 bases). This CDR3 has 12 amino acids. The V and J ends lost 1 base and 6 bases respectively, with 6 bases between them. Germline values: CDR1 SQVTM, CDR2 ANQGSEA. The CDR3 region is CSVEGGAGELFF. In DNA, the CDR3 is TGCAGCGTTGAAGGGGGCGCCGGGGAGCTGTTTTTT.

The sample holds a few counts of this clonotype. The CDR3 region has the DNA TGCGCCAGCAGCCCCAGTTGGGCCACCTACGAGCAGTACTTC. Translation: CASSPSWATYEQYF. The rearrangement uses TRBV4-3 and TRBJ2-7; the D is unclear. Germline CDR1 LGHNA, CDR2 YSLEER. This CDR3 comprises 14 residues. The V end was cut by 4 bases, the J end by 2 bases, with 12 bases between.

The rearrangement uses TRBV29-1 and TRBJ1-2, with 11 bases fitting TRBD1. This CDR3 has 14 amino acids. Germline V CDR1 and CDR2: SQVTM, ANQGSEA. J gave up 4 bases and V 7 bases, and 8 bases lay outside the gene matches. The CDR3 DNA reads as TGCAGCGCTTCAGGACAGGGGGCGCGCTATGGCTACACCTTC. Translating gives CSASGQGARYGYTF.

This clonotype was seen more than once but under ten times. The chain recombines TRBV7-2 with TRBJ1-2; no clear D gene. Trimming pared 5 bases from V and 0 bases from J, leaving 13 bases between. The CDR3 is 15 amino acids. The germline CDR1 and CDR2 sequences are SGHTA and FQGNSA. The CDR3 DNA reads TGTGCCAGCAGCGTCGAAGGAACAACTAACTATGGCTACACCTTC. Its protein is CASSVEGTTNYGYTF.

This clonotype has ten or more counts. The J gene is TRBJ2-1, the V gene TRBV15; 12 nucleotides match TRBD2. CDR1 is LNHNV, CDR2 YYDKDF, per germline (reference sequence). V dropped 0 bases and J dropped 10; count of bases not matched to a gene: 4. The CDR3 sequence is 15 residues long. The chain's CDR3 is CATSRELAGGGEQFF. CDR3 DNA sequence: TGTGCCACCAGCAGAGAACTAGCGGGGGGAGGGGAGCAGTTCTTC.

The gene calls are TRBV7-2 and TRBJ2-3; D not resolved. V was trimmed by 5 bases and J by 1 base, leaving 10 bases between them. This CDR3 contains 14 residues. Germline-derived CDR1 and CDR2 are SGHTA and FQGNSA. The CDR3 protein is CASSAVRGTDTQYF. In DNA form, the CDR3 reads TGTGCCAGCAGCGCAGTACGGGGCACAGATACGCAGTATTTT.

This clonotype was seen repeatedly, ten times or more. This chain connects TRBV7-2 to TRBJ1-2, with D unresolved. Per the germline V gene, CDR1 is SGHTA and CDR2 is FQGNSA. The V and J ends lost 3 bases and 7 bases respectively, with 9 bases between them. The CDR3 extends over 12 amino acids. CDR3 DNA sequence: TGTGCCAGCAGCTTTGGAGGTTCTGGCTACACCTTC. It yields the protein CASSFGGSGYTF.

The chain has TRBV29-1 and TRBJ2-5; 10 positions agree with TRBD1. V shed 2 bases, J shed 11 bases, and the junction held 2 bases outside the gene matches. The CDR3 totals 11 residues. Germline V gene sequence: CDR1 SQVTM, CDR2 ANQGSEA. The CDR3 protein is CSVELDRGQYF. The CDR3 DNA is TGCAGCGTTGAATTGGACAGGGGGCAGTACTTC.

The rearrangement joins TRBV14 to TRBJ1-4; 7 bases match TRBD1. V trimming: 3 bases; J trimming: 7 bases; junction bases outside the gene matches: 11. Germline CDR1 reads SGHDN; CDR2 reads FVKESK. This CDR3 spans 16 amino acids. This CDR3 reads CASSHGNRGGSEKLFF. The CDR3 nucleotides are TGTGCCAGCAGCCACGGGAACAGGGGCGGAAGTGAAAAACTGTTTTTT.

The CDR3 region is CSASGLVPTEAFF. CDR3 sequence (DNA): TGCAGTGCCTCGGGACTTGTCCCCACTGAAGCTTTCTTT. The chain couples TRBV20-1 to TRBJ1-1; perhaps TRBD1 as D (5 bases). The CDR3 length is 13 residues. Trimming took off 6 bases at V and 4 bases at J, with 15 bases between the two ends. Germline CDR1 and CDR2: DFQATT and SNEGSKA (reference sequence).

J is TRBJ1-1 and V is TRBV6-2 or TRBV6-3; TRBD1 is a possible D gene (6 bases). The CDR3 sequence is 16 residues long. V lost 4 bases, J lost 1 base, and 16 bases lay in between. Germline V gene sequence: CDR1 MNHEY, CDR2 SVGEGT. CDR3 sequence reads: CASSWTALAENTEAFF. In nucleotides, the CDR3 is TGTGCCAGCAGTTGGACAGCTCTTGCCGAGAACACTGAAGCTTTCTTT.

The DNA for the CDR3 is TGTGCCAGCAGCCCAGGGGTTGGAACAGCCTCTGGAAACACCATATATTTT. This codes for CASSPGVGTASGNTIYF. The chain recombines TRBV9 with TRBJ1-3; D is possibly TRBD1 (6 bases). V lost 4 bases and J 0 bases, leaving 17 bases between the germline ends. From germline, CDR1 is SGDLS and CDR2 YYNGEE. The CDR3 extends over 17 amino acids.

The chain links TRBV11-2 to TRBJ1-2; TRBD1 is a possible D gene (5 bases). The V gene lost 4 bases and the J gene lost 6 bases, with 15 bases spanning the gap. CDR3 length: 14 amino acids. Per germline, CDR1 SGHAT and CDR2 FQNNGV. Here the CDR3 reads CASSSLRGRDGYTF. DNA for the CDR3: TGTGCCAGCAGCTCCTTAAGGGGACGGGATGGCTACACCTTC.

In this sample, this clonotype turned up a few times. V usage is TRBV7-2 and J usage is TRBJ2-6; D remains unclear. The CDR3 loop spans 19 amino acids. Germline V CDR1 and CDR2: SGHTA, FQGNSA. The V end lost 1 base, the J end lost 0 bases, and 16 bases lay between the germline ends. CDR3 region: CASSLDLYRASSGANVLTF. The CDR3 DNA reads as TGTGCCAGCAGCTTAGATTTGTACCGGGCTAGCTCTGGGGCCAACGTCCTGACTTTC.

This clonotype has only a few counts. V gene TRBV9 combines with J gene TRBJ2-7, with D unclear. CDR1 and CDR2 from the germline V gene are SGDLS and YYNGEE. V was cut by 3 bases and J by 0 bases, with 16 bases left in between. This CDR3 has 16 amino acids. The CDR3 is CASSAGLGLASYEQYF. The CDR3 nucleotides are TGTGCCAGCAGCGCAGGTCTTGGGTTAGCCTCCTACGAGCAGTACTTC.

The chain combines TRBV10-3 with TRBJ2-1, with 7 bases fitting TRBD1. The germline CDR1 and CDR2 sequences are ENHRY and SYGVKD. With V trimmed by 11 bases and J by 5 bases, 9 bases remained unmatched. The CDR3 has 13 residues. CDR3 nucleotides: TGTGCCCTACGACAGGGTATTCACAATGAGCAGTTCTTC. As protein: CALRQGIHNEQFF.

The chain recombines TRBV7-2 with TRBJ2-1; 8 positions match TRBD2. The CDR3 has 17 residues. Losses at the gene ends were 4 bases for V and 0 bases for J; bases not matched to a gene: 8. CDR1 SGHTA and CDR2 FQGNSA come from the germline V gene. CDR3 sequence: CASSSAGGQVSYNEQFF. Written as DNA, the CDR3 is TGTGCCAGCAGCTCCGCGGGGGGCCAAGTCTCCTACAATGAGCAGTTCTTC.

CDR3 amino acids: CASRAAGGAYGYTF. The CDR3 nucleotides are TGTGCCAGCAGGGCCGCTGGAGGGGCCTATGGCTACACCTTC. The chain combines TRBV9 with TRBJ1-2; TRBD1 is a possible D gene (5 bases). The CDR3 is 14 residues long. From germline, CDR1 is SGDLS and CDR2 YYNGEE. Between the trimmed V and J ends, which lost 5 bases and 4 bases, there was a span of 15 bases.

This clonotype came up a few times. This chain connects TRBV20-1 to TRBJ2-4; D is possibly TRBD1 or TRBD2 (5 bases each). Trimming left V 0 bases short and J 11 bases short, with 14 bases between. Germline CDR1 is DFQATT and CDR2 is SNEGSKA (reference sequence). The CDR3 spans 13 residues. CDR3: CSARDRALGVQYF. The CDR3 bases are TGCAGTGCTAGAGATCGGGCCCTGGGGGTTCAGTACTTC.

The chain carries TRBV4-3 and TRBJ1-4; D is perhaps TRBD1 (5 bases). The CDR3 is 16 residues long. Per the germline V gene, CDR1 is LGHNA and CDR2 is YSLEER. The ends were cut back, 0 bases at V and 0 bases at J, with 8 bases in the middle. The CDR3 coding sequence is TGCGCCAGCAGCCAAGATTGGGACCCAACTAATGAAAAACTGTTTTTT. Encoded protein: CASSQDWDPTNEKLFF.